The 11 T cell receptor beta chains presented below share a single source sample, sequenced in a study of vaccination and CD4 T cells after COVID-19. These receptors' targets are unknown. An Oncomine TCR Beta short-read assay was used to sequence the DNA from cultured CD4+ T cells. The source of extracted genomic DNA was cultured CD4+ T cells. A single record per CDR3 protein comes from TCRdb applying MiXCR to the PCR reads. Here the sample spans thousands of distinct CDR3 sequences, roughly a third being singletons. Treatment noted: approximately 10-day PBMC culture with coronavirus spike peptide pools or control peptides (ViraFEST assay). Researchers collected the unexposed donor's CD4+ T cells before the COVID-19 pandemic (2011-2018). Material for sequencing was CD4+ T cells from blood, cultured in vitro. The receptors here all came from a human donor in good health.

This clonotype was recorded a few times. J is TRBJ1-5 and V is TRBV6-2 or TRBV6-3; maybe TRBD1 (5 bases). The V gene's germline CDR1 is MNHEY and CDR2 SVGEGT. V shed 0 bases and J shed 3 bases, with 12 bases lying between them. The CDR3 runs to 16 residues. CDR3 amino acids: CASSYSRREINQPQHF. DNA for the CDR3: TGTGCCAGCAGTTACTCGCGCAGGGAGATCAATCAGCCCCAGCATTTT.

V and J are TRBV4-3 and TRBJ2-1; 10 nucleotides match TRBD2. This CDR3 has 15 amino acids. Trimming at V came to 0 bases and at J to 9 bases, leaving 5 bases not matched to a gene. Germline V gives CDR1 LGHNA, CDR2 YSLEER. CDR3 in amino acids: CASSQESGRVGEQFF. The CDR3 DNA sequence: TGCGCCAGCAGCCAAGAGAGCGGGAGGGTTGGTGAGCAGTTCTTC.

This chain links TRBV7-8 with TRBJ1-1; D remains unclear. CDR3 size: 15 residues. Trimming cost V 5 bases and J 1 base, with 14 bases left between them. Germline CDR1 SGHVS, CDR2 FQNEAQ. The CDR3 sequence: CASSLRNRGNTEAFF. CDR3 nucleotides: TGTGCCAGCAGCCTCCGCAACCGGGGGAACACTGAAGCTTTCTTT.

The V gene is TRBV27, the J gene TRBJ2-3, with 8 bases lining up with TRBD2. With V trimmed by 6 bases and J by 0 bases, 5 bases remained unmatched. CDR1 and CDR2 from the germline V gene are MNHEY and SMNVEV (reference sequence). This CDR3 has 15 amino acids. The CDR3 loop is CASRLSGGSTDTQYF. The CDR3 DNA follows: TGTGCCAGCAGATTAAGCGGGGGTAGCACAGATACGCAGTATTTT.

The J gene is TRBJ2-7, the V gene TRBV12-3 or TRBV12-4, with 16 bases fitting TRBD2. V trimming: 4 bases; J trimming: 7 bases; junction bases outside the gene matches: 4. This CDR3 region has 15 residues. The CDR3 DNA reads as TGTGCCAGCAGTTCGGGACTAGCGGGAGGGTTTGAGCAGTACTTC. This codes for CASSSGLAGGFEQYF.

The rearrangement joins TRBV6-1 to TRBJ1-5; D may be TRBD1 (5 bases). The CDR3 runs 13 residues. Between the trimmed V and J ends, which lost 3 bases and 3 bases, there was a span of 6 bases. Germline V CDR1 and CDR2: MNHNS, SASEGT. CDR3 sequence (DNA): TGTGCCAGCAGTGACAGGGCCAATCAGCCCCAGCATTTT. Its translation is CASSDRANQPQHF.

The chain links TRBV20-1 to TRBJ1-1, with D perhaps matching TRBD1 (6 bases). The CDR3 runs 13 residues. The germline gives CDR1 DFQATT, CDR2 SNEGSKA (reference sequence). The V gene lost 1 base and the J gene lost 4 bases, with 10 bases spanning the gap. For the CDR3, the DNA is TGCAGTGCTAGAGGGACAGTGGGCACTGAAGCTTTCTTT. This sequence encodes CSARGTVGTEAFF.

This chain uses TRBV20-1 with TRBJ2-1, with TRBD2 as a possible D gene (6 bases). Trimming cost V 0 bases and J 9 bases, with 12 bases left between them. CDR3 length: 13 amino acids. Per germline, CDR1 DFQATT and CDR2 SNEGSKA (reference sequence). The CDR3 DNA is TGCAGTGCTAGAGATCCGCCGGAGGGTGAGCAGTTCTTC. Protein product: CSARDPPEGEQFF.

The chain carries TRBV20-1 and TRBJ2-7, with 7 bases that match TRBD1. CDR3 length: 15 amino acids. Germline V gives CDR1 DFQATT, CDR2 SNEGSKA (reference sequence). Trimming at V came to 3 bases and at J to 8 bases, leaving 16 bases not matched to a gene. CDR3 sequence: CSASKFPEGASKQYF. Here the CDR3 DNA reads TGCAGTGCTAGTAAATTCCCCGAGGGGGCCAGCAAGCAGTACTTC.

This clonotype was detected only a few times. The chain combines TRBV20-1 with TRBJ2-7; the match to TRBD2 covers 10 bases. This CDR3 spans 16 amino acids. The germline gives CDR1 DFQATT, CDR2 SNEGSKA (reference sequence). V lost 1 base to trimming and J lost 0 bases; unmatched junction nucleotides: 6. Here the CDR3 DNA reads TGCAGTGCTAGAGCGTCTACTAGCGGGGACTCCTACGAGCAGTACTTC. Translation gives CSARASTSGDSYEQYF.

This sequence joins TRBV20-1 and TRBJ2-5; D gene ambiguous. Trimming removed 3 bases at V and 0 bases at J, with 11 bases between. Germline assignment: CDR1 DFQATT and CDR2 SNEGSKA (reference sequence). The CDR3 sequence is 14 residues long. The chain's CDR3 is CSARPPGDQETQYF. In DNA form, the CDR3 reads TGCAGTGCTAGGCCTCCAGGTGACCAAGAGACCCAGTACTTC.